The present TCR beta chain was sequenced within a study of shared clonotypes between healthy human individuals. Sequenced by immunoSEQ multiplex PCR; TCRdb stores in-frame clones only, minus some. The sample contains about a million clones, approximately 80% of which appear only once. V lost 7 bases and J lost 3, with 13 bases in between. The CDR3 contains 13 residues. Germline loops: CDR1 SNHLY, CDR2 FYNNEI. The source of this sequence is a man younger than 35 in good health. Some clones in this sample may be carry-over from other donors' samples. The rearrangement joins TRBV2 to TRBJ2-7, with D possibly TRBD1 on 6 matching bases. Specimen: memory CD4+ T cells from PBMCs. Subset denoted: CD45RA-negative fraction. CDR3 bases: TGTGCCAGCACAGGGGCGATTCACTACGAGCAGTACTTC. This sequence encodes CASTGAIHYEQYF.